These 10 T cell receptor beta chains were sequenced from one sample in a study of siplizumab effects on memory and regulatory T cells. The method was immunoSEQ multiplex PCR; TCRdb's version includes in-frame clones alone and lacks a portion of them. The data show over 100,000 clones, about 91% seen once. Sample: Tregs sorted from blood. The receptor source for this set is a human donor in good health.

The CDR3 nucleotides read TGCGCCAGCAGCTATACGACGGACAGGCCTAACAATGAGCAGTTCTTC. It specifies CASSYTTDRPNNEQFF. The gene calls are TRBV5-1 and TRBJ2-1; 7 bases fit TRBD1. Germline V CDR1 and CDR2: SGHRS, YFSETQ. Trimming at V came to 3 bases and at J to 5 bases, leaving 11 bases not matched to a gene. CDR3 length: 16 amino acids.

The chain carries TRBV19 and TRBJ2-1; 12 nucleotides agree with TRBD2. The germline V gene encodes CDR1 LNHDA and CDR2 SQIVND (reference sequence). The CDR3 totals 17 residues. Germline trimming cut 4 bases from V and 6 bases from J; bases unmatched to any gene: 10. DNA of the CDR3: TGTGCCAGTAGTAAGGCGAGACTAGCGGGGGCGCGCAATGAGCAGTTCTTC. It yields the protein CASSKARLAGARNEQFF.

The CDR3: CASSLTGRASSTDTQYF. CDR3 nucleotides: TGTGCCAGCAGTCTTACGGGACGGGCGTCTAGCACAGATACGCAGTATTTT. The chain employs TRBV7-6 and TRBJ2-3, with D perhaps given as TRBD1 or TRBD2 (5 bases each). The germline gives CDR1 SGHVS, CDR2 FNYEAQ. There are 17 residues in the CDR3. V was pared by 6 bases and J by 0 bases, with 19 bases between.

This chain joins TRBV11-2 and TRBJ2-5, with 11 bases lining up with TRBD2. Germline assignment: CDR1 SGHAT and CDR2 FQNNGV. This CDR3 is built from 16 residues. Germline trimming cut 5 bases from V and 5 bases from J; bases unmatched to any gene: 10. For the CDR3, the DNA is TGTGCCAGCAGCCCCGGGACTAGCGGTTGGAGTGAGACCCAGTACTTC. This gives the protein CASSPGTSGWSETQYF.

The rearrangement joins TRBV6-6 to TRBJ2-5, with 12 bases identical to TRBD2. Germline trimming cut 2 bases from V and 5 bases from J; bases unmatched to any gene: 3. The CDR3 runs to 15 residues. The V gene's germline CDR1 is MNHNY and CDR2 SVGAGI (reference sequence). CDR3 in amino acids: CASSYPLAGGETQYF. The CDR3 region has the DNA TGTGCCAGCAGTTACCCACTAGCGGGGGGTGAGACCCAGTACTTC.

The rearrangement uses TRBV6-1 and TRBJ1-5; D is possibly TRBD1 (6 bases). V shed 4 bases and J shed 6 bases, with 13 bases lying between them. The CDR3 covers 14 residues. Per germline, CDR1 MNHNS and CDR2 SASEGT. CDR3 nucleotide sequence: TGTGCCAGCAGTGGCGGGGGGCGGTTTCAGCCCCAGCATTTT. It encodes CASSGGGRFQPQHF.

J is TRBJ2-1 and V is TRBV7-9; TRBD1 agrees at 8 bases. The CDR3 loop spans 13 amino acids. Per the germline V gene, CDR1 is SEHNR and CDR2 is FQNEAQ (reference sequence). V dropped 5 bases and J dropped 5; count of bases not matched to a gene: 2. The CDR3 nucleotides are TGTGCCAGCAGCCGGACAGGGAACAATGAGCAGTTCTTC. Translating it yields CASSRTGNNEQFF.

The CDR3 DNA is TGCGCCAGCAGCCCGGCCGGAGGAGATACGCAGTATTTT. This translates into CASSPAGGDTQYF. The chain recombines TRBV5-1 with TRBJ2-3; the D gene is possibly TRBD2 (5 bases). This CDR3 is built from 13 residues. The germline CDR1 and CDR2 sequences are SGHRS and YFSETQ. Trimming took off 4 bases at V and 5 bases at J, with 11 bases between the two ends.

The chain carries TRBV5-1 and TRBJ2-5, with D tentatively TRBD1 (6 bases). The length of the CDR3 is 14 residues. Trimming took 2 bases from V and 3 from J, leaving 11 bases between them. The V gene's germline CDR1 is SGHRS and CDR2 YFSETQ. The DNA for the CDR3 is TGCGCCAGCAGCTTCGGGACAATCGAAGAGACCCAGTACTTC. Its protein product is CASSFGTIEETQYF.

Only one count was recorded for this clone. V is TRBV7-8 and J is TRBJ2-1, with 9 bases aligning to TRBD1. The CDR3 is 17 residues long. CDR1 and CDR2 from the germline V gene are SGHVS and FQNEAQ. V trimming: 5 bases; J trimming: 4 bases; junction bases outside the gene matches: 12. The CDR3 loop is CASSPDGPGTGYNEQFF. The DNA for the CDR3 is TGTGCCAGCAGCCCCGATGGCCCCGGGACAGGGTACAATGAGCAGTTCTTC.